These 23 T cell receptor beta chains came from one sample sequenced in a study of blood T cell repertoires in COVID-19 (dated by TCRdb to the early 2020s). The method was the immunoSEQ multiplex PCR assay. Entries here come from immuneACCESS through TCRdb and include only in-frame sequences with V and J called. Some clones fail to appear in such tables; in the studies checked, an unresolved V gene covers under half of the shortfall, and the cause of the remainder is unknown. Counted in this sample were roughly 140,000 clones; about 80% of them appeared once. The biggest ten clones account for around 8.6% of the sample. Input material: peripheral blood. Receptors originate from a human donor in a cohort sampled during active COVID-19.

The CDR3 bases are TGTGCCATCAACCGACAGGGGCCCAACTACGAGCAGTACTTC. Residues: CAINRQGPNYEQYF. V and J are TRBV10-3 and TRBJ2-7; TRBD1 matches at 8 bases. The germline gives CDR1 ENHRY, CDR2 SYGVKD. Trimming took 7 bases from V and 3 from J; bases not matched to a gene: 8. This CDR3 contains 14 residues.

The J gene is TRBJ1-1, the V gene TRBV7-9; no reliable D call. Trimming took 0 bases from V and 0 from J, leaving 8 bases between them. Germline V lookup: CDR1 SEHNR, CDR2 FQNEAQ (reference sequence). The CDR3 runs 15 residues. In nucleotides, the CDR3 is TGTGCCAGCAGCTTAGCCGGAGCTATGAACACTGAAGCTTTCTTT. Its translation: CASSLAGAMNTEAFF.

This chain links TRBV5-4 with TRBJ1-4; 12 bases line up with TRBD1. V was pared by 2 bases and J by 8 bases, with 4 bases of the junction left unmatched. The CDR3 loop spans 15 amino acids. Germline values: CDR1 SGHNT, CDR2 YYREEE (reference sequence). CDR3 protein: CASSFTGTGGEKLFF. Written as DNA, the CDR3 is TGTGCCAGCAGCTTTACCGGGACAGGGGGCGAAAAACTGTTTTTT.

The chain employs TRBV27 and TRBJ2-3; 8 positions match TRBD2. CDR1 MNHEY and CDR2 SMNVEV come from the germline V gene (reference sequence). The V gene end was trimmed by 8 bases and the J gene end by 5 bases; junction bases not matched to a gene: 6. The CDR3 has 13 residues. CDR3 coding DNA: TGTGCCAGCCTGGGACTAGTTGGAGATACGCAGTATTTT. Amino acid sequence: CASLGLVGDTQYF.

The gene calls are TRBV7-6 and TRBJ1-1; no clear D. V dropped 3 bases and J dropped 3 bases, with 14 bases sitting between them. The V gene's germline CDR1 is SGHVS and CDR2 FNYEAQ. The CDR3 totals 15 residues. The CDR3 loop reads CASSFRLRRDTEAFF. CDR3 sequence (DNA): TGTGCCAGCAGCTTCCGCCTCCGGAGGGACACTGAAGCTTTCTTT.

The V and J genes are TRBV10-3 and TRBJ1-2; D is uncertain. The germline V and J ends were trimmed by 0 bases and 11 bases, with 22 bases remaining between them. Germline V gene data show CDR1 as ENHRY and CDR2 as SYGVKD. The CDR3 has 16 residues. As DNA, the CDR3 is TGTGCCATCAGTGAGTCGGGGTTGCAGATGAGGCGGGAATACACCTTC. The encoded protein is CAISESGLQMRREYTF.

The V gene is TRBV5-1, the J gene TRBJ2-3; TRBD2 agrees at 12 bases. CDR1 and CDR2 from the germline V gene are SGHRS and YFSETQ. Trimming at V came to 4 bases and at J to 1 base, leaving 4 bases not matched to a gene. This CDR3 has 16 residues. Here the CDR3 reads CASSMRLAGGTDTQYF. The DNA for the CDR3 is TGCGCCAGCAGCATGCGACTAGCGGGGGGCACAGATACGCAGTATTTT. The full variable domain, in which reference TRBV5-1 and TRBJ2-3 provide the parts outside the CDR3, is KAGVTQTPRYLIKTRGQQVTLSCSPISGHRSVSWYQQTPGQGLQFLFEYFSETQRNKGNFPGRFSGRQFSNSRSEMNVSTLELGDSALYLCASSMRLAGGTDTQYFGPGTRLTVL.

This clone was observed a handful of times. The V and J genes are TRBV6-1 and TRBJ2-5; 8 positions match TRBD2. The CDR3 totals 15 residues. CDR1 and CDR2 (germline): MNHNS, SASEGT. The V and J ends lost 3 bases and 8 bases, in that order; junction bases with no gene match: 11. The CDR3, as DNA: TGTGCCAGCAGTGACGCCGGCGGGGGGCGGGACACCCAGTACTTC. Amino acids: CASSDAGGGRDTQYF.

The gene calls are TRBV11-1 and TRBJ2-7; 7 positions match TRBD1. The CDR3 length is 15 residues. CDR1 and CDR2 from the germline V gene are SGHAT and FQDESV (reference sequence). V lost 4 bases and J lost 0; bases outside the gene matches: 6. CDR3 loop: CASSSEGQHSYEQYF. The CDR3 DNA sequence: TGTGCCAGCAGCTCTGAGGGACAGCACTCCTACGAGCAGTACTTC.

V is TRBV19 and J is TRBJ1-1; D not certain. Germline CDR1 is LNHDA and CDR2 is SQIVND (reference sequence). Trimming removed 4 bases at V and 6 bases at J, with 12 bases between. This CDR3 region has 13 residues. The CDR3 protein is CASSTRGRSEAFF. The CDR3 DNA reads as TGTGCCAGTAGTACTCGGGGAAGGTCTGAAGCTTTCTTT.

V usage is TRBV6-6 and J usage is TRBJ2-7; 7 nucleotides line up with TRBD1. V dropped 6 bases and J dropped 6; count of bases not matched to a gene: 14. The CDR3 totals 15 residues. The V gene's germline CDR1 is MNHNY and CDR2 SVGAGI (reference sequence). This CDR3 is CASSPPGQPSPEQYF. CDR3 sequence (DNA): TGTGCCAGCAGCCCCCCGGGACAGCCATCCCCCGAGCAGTACTTC.

This clone was counted between two and nine times. The chain employs TRBV3-1 (or the pseudogene TRBV3-2) and TRBJ1-1; D gene ambiguous. The CDR3 sequence is 15 residues long. Deletions cut 9 bases from V and 1 base from J, with 18 bases between. CDR1 is LGHDT, CDR2 YNNKEL, per germline (reference sequence). DNA of the CDR3: TGTGCCAGTACGCCTACTCGGCCGGGGAACACTGAAGCTTTCTTT. Amino acid sequence: CASTPTRPGNTEAFF.

This rearrangement joins TRBV5-6 to TRBJ2-1; 13 bases are a match to TRBD2. With V trimmed by 6 bases and J by 8 bases, 14 bases remained unmatched. The length of the CDR3 is 17 residues. Germline lookup yields CDR1 SGHDT and CDR2 YYEEEE. The CDR3 nucleotides read TGTGCCAGCAACTCGGGCTGGGGACTAGCGGGGAGGGATGAGCAGTTCTTC. Translated: CASNSGWGLAGRDEQFF.

The chain carries TRBV5-1 and TRBJ1-4; 11 nucleotides line up with TRBD1. There are 16 residues in the CDR3. Trimming removed 4 bases from V and 7 bases from J; junction bases left unmatched: 9. Looked up from germline, CDR1 is SGHRS and CDR2 is YFSETQ. CDR3 amino acids: CASSADRGRVGEKLFF. The CDR3 region has the DNA TGCGCCAGCAGCGCGGACAGGGGGCGCGTGGGTGAAAAACTGTTTTTT.

The CDR3 bases are TGTGCCAGCGCAATAACCCTACAGGGTCGGAACTATGGCTACACCTTC. Residues: CASAITLQGRNYGYTF. The chain recombines TRBV9 with TRBJ1-2, with D tentatively TRBD1 (6 bases). Trimming stripped 7 bases from V and 2 bases from J, with 21 bases between. Germline-derived CDR1 and CDR2 are SGDLS and YYNGEE. The length of the CDR3 is 16 residues.

CDR3 nucleotide sequence: TGCAGCGTTGAAACCCCCACTAGCGGGGGGAGGGGCGGGGAGCTGTTTTTT. It codes for CSVETPTSGGRGGELFF. The chain is built from TRBV29-1 and TRBJ2-2, with 12 bases lining up with TRBD2. This CDR3 is 17 amino acids long. The V and J ends lost 2 bases and 7 bases, in that order; junction bases with no gene match: 11. In germline, CDR1 is SQVTM, CDR2 ANQGSEA.

The chain's CDR3 is CASSKLAGEGQETQYF. The CDR3 nucleotides are TGTGCCAGTAGTAAACTAGCTGGTGAGGGCCAAGAGACCCAGTACTTC. The V gene is TRBV19, the J gene TRBJ2-5; a possible D gene is TRBD2 (6 bases). CDR1 and CDR2 (germline): LNHDA, SQIVND (reference sequence). The V end lost 4 bases, the J end lost 1 base, and 16 bases lay between the germline ends. This CDR3 comprises 16 residues.

The CDR3 coding sequence is TGTGCCCTCGATCCTGGACCCCGGCCAGCGGGGGATCACTACGAGCAGTACTTC. This translates into CALDPGPRPAGDHYEQYF. The V and J genes are TRBV12-5 and TRBJ2-7, with 8 nucleotides matching TRBD2. Germline V CDR1 and CDR2: LGHNT, FRNRAP. The CDR3 contains 18 residues.

V gene TRBV6-5 combines with J gene TRBJ2-7, with TRBD1 matching 8 bases. The CDR3 extends over 15 amino acids. Germline CDR1 is MNHEY and CDR2 is SVGAGI. J was trimmed by 0 bases and V by 5 bases; bases with no gene match: 6. The CDR3 DNA is TGTGCCAGCAGTAGACGAGGGACAGGCTCCTACGAGCAGTACTTC. Protein sequence: CASSRRGTGSYEQYF.

V usage is TRBV11-2 and J usage is TRBJ1-4, with TRBD1 matching 7 bases. This CDR3 has 15 residues. Germline loops: CDR1 SGHAT, CDR2 FQNNGV. V shed 6 bases and J 7 bases; nucleotides not matched to a gene: 11. The CDR3 DNA sequence: TGTGCCAGCAGTACGAGGGGGCAGTTAGGTGAAAAACTGTTTTTT. It translates to CASSTRGQLGEKLFF.

The chain couples TRBV7-6 to TRBJ2-3; 8 bases match TRBD2. CDR3 size: 14 residues. Unmatched junction bases numbered 4, after V lost 4 bases and J lost 4 bases. From germline, CDR1 is SGHVS and CDR2 FNYEAQ. CDR3 protein: CASSWSGGPDTQYF. CDR3 nucleotide sequence: TGTGCCAGCAGCTGGAGCGGGGGCCCAGATACGCAGTATTTT. Supplemented by reference TRBV7-6 and TRBJ2-3, the full variable domain reads GAGVSQSPRYKVTKRGQDVALRCDPISGHVSLYWYRQALGQGPEFLTYFNYEAQQDKSGLPNDRFSAERPEGSISTLTIQRTEQRDSAMYRCASSWSGGPDTQYFGPGTRLTVL.

This clone was observed a handful of times. The CDR3 loop is CSVKGEGYTGELFF. The CDR3, as DNA: TGCAGCGTTAAGGGGGAGGGGTACACCGGGGAGCTGTTTTTT. V is TRBV29-1 and J is TRBJ2-2; tentatively, D is TRBD2 (7 bases). V lost 5 bases and J lost 3, with 13 bases in between. Germline CDR1 SQVTM, CDR2 ANQGSEA. The CDR3 is 14 residues long.

The chain combines TRBV3-1 (or the pseudogene TRBV3-2) with TRBJ2-1; 9 bases map to TRBD2. J lost 11 bases, V lost 4 bases, and 9 bases had no gene match. CDR1 and CDR2 from the germline V gene are LGHDT and YNNKEL (reference sequence). The CDR3 is 14 residues long. CDR3: CASSPSGESMKQFF. The CDR3 region has the DNA TGTGCCAGCAGCCCTAGCGGGGAATCAATGAAGCAGTTCTTC.